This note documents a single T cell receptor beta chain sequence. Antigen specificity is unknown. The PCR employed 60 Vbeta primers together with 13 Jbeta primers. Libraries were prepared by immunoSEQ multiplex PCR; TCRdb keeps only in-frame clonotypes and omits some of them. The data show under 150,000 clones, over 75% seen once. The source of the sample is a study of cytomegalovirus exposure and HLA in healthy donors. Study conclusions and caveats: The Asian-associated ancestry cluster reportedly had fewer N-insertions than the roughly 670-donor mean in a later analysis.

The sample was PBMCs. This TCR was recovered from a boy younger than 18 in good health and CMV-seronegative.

CDR3 coding DNA: TGTGCCATCAGTCCTGACAGGGGGATCGGTCAGCCCCAGCATTTT. Translating it yields CAISPDRGIGQPQHF. J is TRBJ1-5 and V is TRBV10-3, with 9 bases matching TRBD1. V shed 5 bases, J shed 6 bases, and the junction held 8 bases outside the gene matches. CDR3 length: 15 amino acids. The germline V gene encodes CDR1 ENHRY and CDR2 SYGVKD.